Listed here is a single T cell receptor beta chain. What it binds is not known. Amplified TCR beta CDR3 regions came from RNA transcripts. With the HTBI primer set, the TCR CDR3 went through a first round of RT-PCR. TCRdb reprocessed the multiplex PCR reads with MiXCR, giving one entry per CDR3 protein. This repertoire shows 730,000 or so distinct CDR3 sequences, over 15% found once; its top ten account for 16%. Germline V gene data show CDR1 as LNHNV and CDR2 as YYDKDF (reference sequence). Trimming left V 0 bases short and J 1 base short, with 15 bases between. This CDR3 has 17 residues. This specimen comes from a study of T cells in Graves' hyperthyroidism and ophthalmopathy. Aged 18 to 65, the patients had hyperthyroidism that was newly diagnosed and had lasted under 2 months. This sample holds PBMCs from approximately 10 ml fresh peripheral blood. Points from the study as a whole: For ophthalmopathy, model prediction preceded onset by a median about 6.2 months. Within blood appeared most thyroid clonotypes that had expanded above 0.001.

This receptor was taken from a woman aged 50 to 60 with Graves' hyperthyroidism that later progressed to Graves' ophthalmopathy. This chain connects TRBV15 to TRBJ2-5; D possibly matches TRBD1 or TRBD2 (5 bases each). Sequencing used blood. Written as DNA, the CDR3 is TGTGCCACCAGCAGAGATTGGGGGTTGCAGGTCCAAGAGACCCAGTACTTC. Its protein is CATSRDWGLQVQETQYF.